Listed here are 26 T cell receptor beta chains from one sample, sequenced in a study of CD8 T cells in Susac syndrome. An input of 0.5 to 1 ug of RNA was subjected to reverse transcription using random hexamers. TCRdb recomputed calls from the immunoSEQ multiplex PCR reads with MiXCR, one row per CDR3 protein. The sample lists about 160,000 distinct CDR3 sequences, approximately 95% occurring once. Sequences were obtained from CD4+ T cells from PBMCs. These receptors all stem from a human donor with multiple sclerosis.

The CDR3 loop is CASSLMTPDSYEQYF. CDR3 coding DNA: TGTGCCAGCAGTTTAATGACCCCCGACTCCTACGAGCAGTACTTC. The chain links TRBV28 to TRBJ2-7; D remains ambiguous. V was cut by 2 bases and J by 0 bases, with 11 bases left in between. CDR3 size: 15 residues. Per the germline V gene, CDR1 is MDHEN and CDR2 is SYDVKM.

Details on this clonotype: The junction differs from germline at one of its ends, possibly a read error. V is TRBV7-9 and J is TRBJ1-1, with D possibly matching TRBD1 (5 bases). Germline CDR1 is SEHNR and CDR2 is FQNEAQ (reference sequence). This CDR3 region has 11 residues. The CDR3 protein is CASSLGVSRAF. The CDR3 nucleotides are TGTGCCAGCAGCTTGGGGGTGAGTCGAGCCTTT.

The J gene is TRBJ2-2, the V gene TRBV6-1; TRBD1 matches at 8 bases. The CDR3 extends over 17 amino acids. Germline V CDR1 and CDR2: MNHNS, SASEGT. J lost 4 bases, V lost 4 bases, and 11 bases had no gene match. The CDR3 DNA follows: TGTGCCAGCAGTGTGTTTTACAGGGGGACACTCACCGGGGAGCTGTTTTTT. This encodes CASSVFYRGTLTGELFF.

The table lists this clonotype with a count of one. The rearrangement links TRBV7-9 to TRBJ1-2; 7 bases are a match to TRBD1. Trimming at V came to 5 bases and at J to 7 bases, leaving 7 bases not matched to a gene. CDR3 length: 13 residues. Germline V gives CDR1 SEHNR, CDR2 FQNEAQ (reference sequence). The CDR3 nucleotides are TGTGCCAGCAGCCAGGGGGGCGACAGTGGCTACACCTTC. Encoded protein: CASSQGGDSGYTF.

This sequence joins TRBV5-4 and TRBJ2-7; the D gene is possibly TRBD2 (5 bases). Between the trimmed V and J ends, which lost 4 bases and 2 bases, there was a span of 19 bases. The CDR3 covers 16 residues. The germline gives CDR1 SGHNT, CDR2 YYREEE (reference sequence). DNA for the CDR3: TGTGCCAGCAGCAGAATGGGAGTCGGCCCCACCTACGAGCAGTACTTC. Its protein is CASSRMGVGPTYEQYF.

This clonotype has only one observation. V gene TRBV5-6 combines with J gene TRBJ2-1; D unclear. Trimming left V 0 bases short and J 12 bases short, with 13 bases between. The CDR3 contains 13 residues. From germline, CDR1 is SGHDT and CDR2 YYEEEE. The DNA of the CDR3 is TGTGCCAGCAGCTTGGCGGGCCAATATGCGCAGTTCTTC. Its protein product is CASSLAGQYAQFF.

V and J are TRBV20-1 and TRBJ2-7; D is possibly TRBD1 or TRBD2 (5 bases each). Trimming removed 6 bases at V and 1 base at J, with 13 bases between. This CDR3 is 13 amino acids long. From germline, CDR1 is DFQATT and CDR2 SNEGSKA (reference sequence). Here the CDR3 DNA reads TGCAGTGCCCTCGGGGACGGATCCTACGAGCAGTACTTC. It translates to CSALGDGSYEQYF.

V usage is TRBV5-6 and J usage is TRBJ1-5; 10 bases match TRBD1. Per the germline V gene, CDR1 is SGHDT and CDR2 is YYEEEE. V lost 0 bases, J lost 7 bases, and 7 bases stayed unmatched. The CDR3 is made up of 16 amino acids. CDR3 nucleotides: TGTGCCAGCAGCTTGGCCGGGACAGGGGACATCCAGCCCCAGCATTTT. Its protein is CASSLAGTGDIQPQHF.

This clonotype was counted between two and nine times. The CDR3, as DNA: TGCAGCGTTGAAGAATCCCAGGGGGAATTCGGGCAGTACTTC. The encoded protein is CSVEESQGEFGQYF. The chain couples TRBV29-1 to TRBJ2-7; the match to TRBD1 covers 7 bases. The V gene end was trimmed by 0 bases and the J gene end by 9 bases; junction bases not matched to a gene: 11. This CDR3 is 14 amino acids long. Germline V gene sequence: CDR1 SQVTM, CDR2 ANQGSEA.

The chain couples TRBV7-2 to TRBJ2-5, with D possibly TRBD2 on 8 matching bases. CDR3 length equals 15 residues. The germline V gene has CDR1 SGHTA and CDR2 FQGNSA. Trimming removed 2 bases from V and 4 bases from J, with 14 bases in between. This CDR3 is CASSLSGRDRETQYF. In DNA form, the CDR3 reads TGTGCCAGCAGCTTATCCGGGAGGGACAGAGAGACCCAGTACTTC.

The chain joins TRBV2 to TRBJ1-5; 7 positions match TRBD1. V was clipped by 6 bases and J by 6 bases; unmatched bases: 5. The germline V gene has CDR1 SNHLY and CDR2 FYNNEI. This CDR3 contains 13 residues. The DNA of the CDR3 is TGTGCCAGCAGGAATACAGGGGTTCAGCCCCAGCATTTT. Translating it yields CASRNTGVQPQHF. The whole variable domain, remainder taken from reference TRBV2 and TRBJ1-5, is EPEVTQTPSHQVTQMGQEVILRCVPISNHLYFYWYRQILGQKVEFLVSFYNNEISEKSEIFDDQFSVERPDGSNFTLKIRSTKLEDSAMYFCASRNTGVQPQHFGDGTRLSIL.

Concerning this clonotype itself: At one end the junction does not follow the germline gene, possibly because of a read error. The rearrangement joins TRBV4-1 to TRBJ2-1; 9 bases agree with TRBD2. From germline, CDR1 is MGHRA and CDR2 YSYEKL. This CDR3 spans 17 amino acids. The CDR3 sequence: CASSQEGGRAVFGEQFF. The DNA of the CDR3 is TGTGCCAGCAGCCAAGAAGGCGGGAGGGCCGTATTCGGTGAGCAGTTCTTC.

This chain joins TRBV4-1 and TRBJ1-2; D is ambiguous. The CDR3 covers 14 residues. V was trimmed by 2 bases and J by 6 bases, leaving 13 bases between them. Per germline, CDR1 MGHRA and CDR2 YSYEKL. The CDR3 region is CASSQRMRRDGYTF. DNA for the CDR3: TGCGCCAGCAGCCAACGAATGAGGCGGGATGGCTACACCTTC.

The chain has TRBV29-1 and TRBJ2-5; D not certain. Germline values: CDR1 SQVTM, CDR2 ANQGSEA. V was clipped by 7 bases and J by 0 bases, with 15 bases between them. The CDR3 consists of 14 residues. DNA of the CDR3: TGCAGCGGCACCGACGGCTGGTACCAAGAGACCCAGTACTTC. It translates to CSGTDGWYQETQYF.

The CDR3 spells CASRPGRVNTEAFF. The CDR3 DNA sequence: TGTGCCAGCAGGCCCGGACGGGTGAACACTGAAGCTTTCTTT. This chain connects TRBV2 to TRBJ1-1; D remains unclear. CDR3 length equals 14 residues. CDR1 is SNHLY and CDR2 is FYNNEI in the germline V gene. Trimming left V 6 bases short and J 0 bases short, with 11 bases between.

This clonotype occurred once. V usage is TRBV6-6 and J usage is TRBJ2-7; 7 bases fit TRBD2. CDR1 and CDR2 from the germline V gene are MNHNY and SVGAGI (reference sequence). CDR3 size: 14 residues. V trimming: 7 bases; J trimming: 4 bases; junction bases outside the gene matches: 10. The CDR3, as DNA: TGTGCCAGCACCCCTTCGGGAGGACTATACGAGCAGTACTTC. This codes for CASTPSGGLYEQYF.

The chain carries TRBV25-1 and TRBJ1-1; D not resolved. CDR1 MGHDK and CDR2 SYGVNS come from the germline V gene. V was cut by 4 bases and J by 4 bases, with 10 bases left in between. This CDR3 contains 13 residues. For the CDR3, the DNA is TGTGCCAGCAGTGGGTCCGCGGTCACTGAAGCTTTCTTT. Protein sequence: CASSGSAVTEAFF.

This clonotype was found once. The CDR3 coding sequence is TGTGCCAGCAGTTTAGAAGGGACAGGGCAAACTGAAGCTTTCTTT. Translating gives CASSLEGTGQTEAFF. This sequence joins TRBV12-3 or TRBV12-4 and TRBJ1-1; the match to TRBD1 covers 9 bases. Germline trimming cut 1 base from V and 5 bases from J; bases unmatched to any gene: 5. The CDR3 runs 15 residues.

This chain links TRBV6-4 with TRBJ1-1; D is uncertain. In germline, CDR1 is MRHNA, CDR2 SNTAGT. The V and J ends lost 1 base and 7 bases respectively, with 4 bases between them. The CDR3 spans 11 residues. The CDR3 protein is CASSDLDEAFF. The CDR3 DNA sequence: TGTGCCAGCAGTGACTTGGATGAAGCTTTCTTT.

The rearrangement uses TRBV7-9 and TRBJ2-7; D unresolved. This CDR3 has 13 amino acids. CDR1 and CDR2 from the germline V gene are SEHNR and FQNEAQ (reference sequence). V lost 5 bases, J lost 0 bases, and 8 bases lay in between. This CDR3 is CASSPRYSYEQYF. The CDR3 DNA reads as TGTGCCAGCAGCCCGCGGTACTCCTACGAGCAGTACTTC. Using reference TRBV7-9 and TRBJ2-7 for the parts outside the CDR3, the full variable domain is DTGVSQNPRHKITKRGQNVTFRCDPISEHNRLYWYRQTLGQGPEFLTYFQNEAQLEKSRLLSDRFSAERPKGSFSTLEIQRTEQGDSAMYLCASSPRYSYEQYFGPGTRLTVT.

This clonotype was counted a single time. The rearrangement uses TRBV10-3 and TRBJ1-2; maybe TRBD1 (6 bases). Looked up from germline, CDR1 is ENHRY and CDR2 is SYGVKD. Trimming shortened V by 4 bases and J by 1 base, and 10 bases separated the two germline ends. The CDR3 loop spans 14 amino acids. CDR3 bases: TGTGCCATCAGTGGATACAGGGATAACTATGGCTACACCTTC. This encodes CAISGYRDNYGYTF.

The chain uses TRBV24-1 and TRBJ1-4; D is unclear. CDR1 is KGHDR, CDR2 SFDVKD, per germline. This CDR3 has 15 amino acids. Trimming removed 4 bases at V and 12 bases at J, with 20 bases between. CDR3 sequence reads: CATSDPRNINEELFF. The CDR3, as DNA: TGTGCCACCAGTGACCCACGAAACATTAATGAGGAACTGTTTTTT.

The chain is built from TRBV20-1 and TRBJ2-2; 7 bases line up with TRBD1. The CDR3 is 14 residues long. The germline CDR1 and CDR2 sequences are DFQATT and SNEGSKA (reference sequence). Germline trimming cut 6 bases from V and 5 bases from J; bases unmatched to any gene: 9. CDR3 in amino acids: CSAPTGSWTGELFF. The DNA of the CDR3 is TGCAGTGCCCCGACAGGGAGTTGGACCGGGGAGCTGTTTTTT.

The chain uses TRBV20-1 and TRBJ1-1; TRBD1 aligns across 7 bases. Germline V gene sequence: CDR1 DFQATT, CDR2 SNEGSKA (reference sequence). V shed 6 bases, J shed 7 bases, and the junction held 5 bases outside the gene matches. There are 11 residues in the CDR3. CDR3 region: CSAKDRVEAFF. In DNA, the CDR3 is TGCAGTGCGAAAGACAGGGTTGAAGCTTTCTTT.

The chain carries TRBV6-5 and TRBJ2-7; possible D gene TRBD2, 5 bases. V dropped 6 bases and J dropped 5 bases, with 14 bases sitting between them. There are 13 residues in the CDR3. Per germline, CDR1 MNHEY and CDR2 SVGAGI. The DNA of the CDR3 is TGTGCCAGCAGCCGGTTGGGGAGCGACGAGCAGTACTTC. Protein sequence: CASSRLGSDEQYF.

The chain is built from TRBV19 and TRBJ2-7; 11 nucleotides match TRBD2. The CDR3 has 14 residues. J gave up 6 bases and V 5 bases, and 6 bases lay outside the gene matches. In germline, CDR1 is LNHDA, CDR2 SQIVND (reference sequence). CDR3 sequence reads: CASSRGTSGGEQYF. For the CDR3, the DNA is TGTGCCAGTAGTCGGGGGACTAGCGGAGGCGAGCAGTACTTC.